The 10 T cell receptor beta chains below come from one sample, sequenced in a study of cytomegalovirus exposure and HLA in healthy donors (dated by TCRdb to the late 2010s). Libraries were made using the immunoSEQ multiplex PCR assay. For the multiplex PCR, a mixture combining 60 forward primers for TCR Vbeta segments and 13 reverse primers for TCR Jbeta segments was used. In TCRdb, the immuneACCESS table is reduced to in-frame sequences with V and J assigned. These tables do not hold every clone; where another copy was compared, an unresolved V gene accounts for under half, and the others remain unexplained. The sample records around 64,000 clones, roughly 66% of which are singletons. The ten most abundant clones make up more than 2.5% of the sample. The sequenced sample was PBMCs. The receptors originated from a woman between 50 and 59 years old in good health and CMV-seronegative.

The chain employs TRBV30 and TRBJ2-7; 8 bases line up with TRBD2. The V segment lost 1 base and the J segment 0 bases; nucleotides outside the gene matches: 2. The CDR3 consists of 14 residues. CDR1 is GTSNPN and CDR2 is SVGIG in the germline V gene (reference sequence). The CDR3 DNA sequence: TGTGCCTGGAGTGACGGGAGGGCCTCCTACGAGCAGTACTTC. The encoded protein is CAWSDGRASYEQYF.

Points on this clone: Germline is not matched at one junction end, which may reflect a read error. V is TRBV7-7 and J is TRBJ1-1; D ambiguous. There are 13 residues in the CDR3. Germline CDR1 SSHAT, CDR2 FNYEAQ (reference sequence). CDR3 sequence reads: CASSSRVNTEAFF. The CDR3, as DNA: TGTGCTAGCAGCTCCCGGGTTAACACTGAAGCTTTCTTT.

This clone showed up just a few times. The rearrangement links TRBV7-3 to TRBJ2-5, with D possibly TRBD2 on 7 matching bases. Germline CDR1 is SGHTA and CDR2 is FQGTGA. Trimming left V 3 bases short and J 4 bases short, with 15 bases between. There are 15 residues in the CDR3. This CDR3 is CASSFGLGGRETQYF. The CDR3 nucleotides read TGTGCCAGCAGCTTCGGCCTCGGGGGGCGAGAGACCCAGTACTTC.

The chain carries TRBV7-9 and TRBJ2-2; 8 bases align to TRBD1. CDR3 length: 13 amino acids. V dropped 11 bases and J dropped 1; count of bases not matched to a gene: 3. CDR1 is SEHNR and CDR2 is FQNEAQ in the germline V gene (reference sequence). CDR3 sequence reads: CADDRGNTGELFF. CDR3 DNA: TGTGCCGACGACAGGGGGAACACCGGGGAGCTGTTTTTT. Supplemented by reference TRBV7-9 and TRBJ2-2, the full variable domain reads DTGVSQNPRHKITKRGQNVTFRCDPISEHNRLYWYRQTLGQGPEFLTYFQNEAQLEKSRLLSDRFSAERPKGSFSTLEIQRTEQGDSAMYLCADDRGNTGELFFGEGSRLTVL.

The rearrangement joins TRBV15 to TRBJ2-1, with a weak D call TRBD2 (6 bases). The V and J ends lost 2 bases and 4 bases respectively, with 12 bases between them. The CDR3 loop spans 15 amino acids. CDR1 is LNHNV and CDR2 is YYDKDF in the germline V gene (reference sequence). CDR3 sequence reads: CATSRRGGSYNEQFF. Written as DNA, the CDR3 is TGTGCCACCAGCAGAAGAGGAGGGAGTTACAATGAGCAGTTCTTC.

For the CDR3, the DNA is TGTGCCAGCAGTTCCCCCCGGGAGGCGGGAGTTATCCATGAGCAGTTCTTC. Its translation: CASSSPREAGVIHEQFF. The chain recombines TRBV27 with TRBJ2-1, with 7 bases lining up with TRBD2. Germline values: CDR1 MNHEY, CDR2 SMNVEV (reference sequence). J was trimmed by 8 bases and V by 4 bases; bases with no gene match: 17. The CDR3 consists of 17 residues.

With respect to this clone: A much larger clone lies one base from this, so it may be a read error. This chain joins TRBV4-1 and TRBJ1-2, with 7 bases lining up with TRBD1. V dropped 1 base and J dropped 8; count of bases not matched to a gene: 13. The CDR3 has 16 residues. From germline, CDR1 is MGHRA and CDR2 YSYEKL. CDR3 bases: TGCGCCAGCAGCCAAGTTGGCCTTCAGGGGGAAGGGGGCTACACCTTC. Amino acids: CASSQVGLQGEGGYTF.

The chain is built from TRBV27 and TRBJ2-3; the match to TRBD2 covers 7 bases. V was pared by 4 bases and J by 3 bases, with 7 bases of the junction left unmatched. The CDR3 extends over 15 amino acids. Germline V CDR1 and CDR2: MNHEY, SMNVEV (reference sequence). In DNA form, the CDR3 reads TGTGCCAGCAGTTCCCCTAGCGGTAGGACAGATACGCAGTATTTT. It encodes CASSSPSGRTDTQYF.

This chain joins TRBV29-1 and TRBJ2-3; 10 positions agree with TRBD1. The CDR3 loop spans 14 amino acids. Unmatched junction bases numbered 7, after V lost 2 bases and J lost 8 bases. Germline V gene lookup returns CDR1 SQVTM and CDR2 ANQGSEA. CDR3 nucleotide sequence: TGCAGCGTTGAACCCGGACAGGGGGGAGGTACGCAGTATTTT. Its translation: CSVEPGQGGGTQYF.

The rearrangement links TRBV7-2 to TRBJ2-7; D possibly corresponds to TRBD1 (5 bases). Germline V gives CDR1 SGHTA, CDR2 FQGNSA. Trimming removed 5 bases from V and 3 bases from J, with 11 bases in between. The CDR3 spans 13 residues. CDR3 protein: CASSADRYYEQYF. The CDR3 region has the DNA TGTGCCAGCAGCGCCGACAGATACTACGAGCAGTACTTC.